This T cell receptor (beta chain) is from a study of OX40 agonist ivuxolimab in advanced cancers. Study-wide context: Cohort: approximately 83% men, mean age approximately 60, aged roughly 23 to 79. Earlier treatment with anti-PD-1, anti-PD-L1 or anti-CTLA-4 was permitted, and approximately 38% had received some. General study points: On average, CD8+ T cells had more expanded clones than CD4+.

As regards this clone: Its antigen is not known.

Assay: immunoSEQ multiplex PCR; the TCRdb copy retains only in-frame clones and omits some. The sample holds roughly 71,000 clones, about 88% seen once. At cycle 4 day 1, cycle 7 day 1, and baseline, blood was sampled. This TCR derives from an adult with an advanced solid tumor such as melanoma, head and neck, liver or kidney cancer. The sample in question was CD4+ or CD8+ T cells sorted from blood, obtained in a trial of the OX40 agonist ivuxolimab.

CDR3 DNA: TGCGCCAGCAGCTTTCAGGGACAGGGAACCCACGAGCAGTACTTC. It translates to CASSFQGQGTHEQYF. This rearrangement joins TRBV5-1 to TRBJ2-7, with TRBD1 matching 9 bases. Germline loops: CDR1 SGHRS, CDR2 YFSETQ. J was trimmed by 5 bases and V by 2 bases; bases with no gene match: 8. The CDR3 spans 15 residues.